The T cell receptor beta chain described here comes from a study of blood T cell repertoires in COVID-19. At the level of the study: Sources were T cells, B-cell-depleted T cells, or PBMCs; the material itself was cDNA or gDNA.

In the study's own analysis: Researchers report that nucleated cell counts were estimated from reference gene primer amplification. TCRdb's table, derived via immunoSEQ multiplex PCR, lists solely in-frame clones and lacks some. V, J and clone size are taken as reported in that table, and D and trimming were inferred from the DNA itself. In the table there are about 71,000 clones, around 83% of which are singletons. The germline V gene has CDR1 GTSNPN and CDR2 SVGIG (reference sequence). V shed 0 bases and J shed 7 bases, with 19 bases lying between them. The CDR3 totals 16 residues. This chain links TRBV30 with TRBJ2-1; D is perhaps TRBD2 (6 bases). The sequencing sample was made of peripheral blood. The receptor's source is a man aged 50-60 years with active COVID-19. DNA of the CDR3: TGTGCCTGGAGTGTAGGCTCCCCTAGGAGGGAAAATGAGCAGTTCTTC. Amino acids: CAWSVGSPRRENEQFF.